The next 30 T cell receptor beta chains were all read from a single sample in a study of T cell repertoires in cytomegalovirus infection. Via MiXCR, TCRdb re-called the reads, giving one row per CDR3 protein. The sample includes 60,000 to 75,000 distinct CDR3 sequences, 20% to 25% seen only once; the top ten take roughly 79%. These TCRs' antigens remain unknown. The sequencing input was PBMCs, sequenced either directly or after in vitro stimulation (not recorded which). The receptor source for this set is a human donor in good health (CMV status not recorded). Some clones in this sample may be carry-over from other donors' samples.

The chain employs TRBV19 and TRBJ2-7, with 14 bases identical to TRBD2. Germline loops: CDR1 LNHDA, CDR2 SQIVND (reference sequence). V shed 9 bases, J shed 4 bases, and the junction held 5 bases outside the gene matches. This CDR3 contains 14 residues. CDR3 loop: CARGLAGGSYEQYV. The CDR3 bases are TGTGCCAGAGGACTAGCGGGAGGTTCGTACGAGCAGTACGTC.

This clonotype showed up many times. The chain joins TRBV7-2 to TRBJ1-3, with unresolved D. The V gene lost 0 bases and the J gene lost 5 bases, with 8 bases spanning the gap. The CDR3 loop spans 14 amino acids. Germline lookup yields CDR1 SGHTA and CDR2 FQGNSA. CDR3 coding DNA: TGTGCCAGCAGCTTAGCGCAATCCAGAAACACCATATATTTT. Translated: CASSLAQSRNTIYF.

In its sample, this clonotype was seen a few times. The CDR3 nucleotides read TGTGCCAGCAGCACTGGGACAGGCTACGAGCAGTACGTC. This encodes CASSTGTGYEQYV. V gene TRBV12-3 or TRBV12-4 combines with J gene TRBJ2-7; TRBD1 matches at 8 bases. V lost 6 bases, J lost 3 bases, and 4 bases stayed unmatched. This CDR3 is built from 13 residues.

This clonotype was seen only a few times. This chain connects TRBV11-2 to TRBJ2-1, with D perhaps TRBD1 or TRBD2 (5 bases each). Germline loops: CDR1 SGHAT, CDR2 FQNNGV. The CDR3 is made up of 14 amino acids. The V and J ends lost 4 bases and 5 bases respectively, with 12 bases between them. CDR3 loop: CASSWGRLNNEQFF. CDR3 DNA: TGTGCCAGCAGCTGGGGACGACTTAACAATGAGCAGTTCTTC.

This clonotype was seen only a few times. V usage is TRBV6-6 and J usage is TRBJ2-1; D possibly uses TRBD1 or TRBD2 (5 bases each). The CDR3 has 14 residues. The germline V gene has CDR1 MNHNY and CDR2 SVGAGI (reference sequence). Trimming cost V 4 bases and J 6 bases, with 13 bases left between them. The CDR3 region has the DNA TGTGCCAGCAGTTGGGGTCCTGGGGGCAATGAGCAGTTCTTC. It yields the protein CASSWGPGGNEQFF.

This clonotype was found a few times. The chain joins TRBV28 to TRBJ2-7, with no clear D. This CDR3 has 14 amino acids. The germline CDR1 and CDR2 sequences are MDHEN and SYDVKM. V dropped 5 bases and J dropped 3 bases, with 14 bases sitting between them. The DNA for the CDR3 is TGTGCCAGCAGTACTTTGGGTCCCCTCTACGAGCAGTACGTC. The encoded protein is CASSTLGPLYEQYV.

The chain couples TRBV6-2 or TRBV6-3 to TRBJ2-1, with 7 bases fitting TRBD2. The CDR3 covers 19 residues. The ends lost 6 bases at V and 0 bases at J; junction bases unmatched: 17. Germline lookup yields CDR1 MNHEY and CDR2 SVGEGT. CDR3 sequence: CASSRPLASRTSSYNEQFF. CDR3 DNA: TGTGCCAGCAGCCGACCACTAGCGAGTAGAACCAGCTCCTACAATGAGCAGTTCTTC.

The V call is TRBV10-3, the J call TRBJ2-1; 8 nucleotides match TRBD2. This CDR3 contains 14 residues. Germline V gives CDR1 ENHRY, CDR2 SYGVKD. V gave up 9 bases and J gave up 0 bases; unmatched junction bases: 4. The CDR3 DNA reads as TGTGCCATGGGTGCGGGAGGCTCCTACAATGAGCAGTTCTTC. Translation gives CAMGAGGSYNEQFF.

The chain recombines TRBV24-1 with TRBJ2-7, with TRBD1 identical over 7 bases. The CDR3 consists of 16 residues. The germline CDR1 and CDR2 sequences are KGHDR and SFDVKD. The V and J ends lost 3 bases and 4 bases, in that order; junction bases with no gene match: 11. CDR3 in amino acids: CATSDGIPGQYYEQYF. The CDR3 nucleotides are TGTGCCACCAGTGATGGAATTCCGGGACAGTATTACGAGCAGTACTTC.

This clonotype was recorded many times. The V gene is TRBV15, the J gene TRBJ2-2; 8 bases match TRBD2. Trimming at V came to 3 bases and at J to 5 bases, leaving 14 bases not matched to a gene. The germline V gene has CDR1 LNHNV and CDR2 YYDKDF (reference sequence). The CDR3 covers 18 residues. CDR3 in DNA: TGTGCCACCAGCAGGACGGGACTAGAAAATCCGGGGACCGGGGAGCTGTTTTTT. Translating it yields CATSRTGLENPGTGELFF.

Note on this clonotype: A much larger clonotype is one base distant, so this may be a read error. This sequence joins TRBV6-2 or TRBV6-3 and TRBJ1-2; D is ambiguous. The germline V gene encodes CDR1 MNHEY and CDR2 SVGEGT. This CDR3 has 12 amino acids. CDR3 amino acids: CASSKTSYGFTF. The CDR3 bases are TGTGCCAGCAGTAAAACAAGCTATGGCTTCACCTTC.

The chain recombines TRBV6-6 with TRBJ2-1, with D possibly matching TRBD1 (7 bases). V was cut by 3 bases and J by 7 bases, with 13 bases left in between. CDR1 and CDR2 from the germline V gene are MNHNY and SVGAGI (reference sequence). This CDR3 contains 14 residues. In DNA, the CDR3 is TGTGCCAGCAGTTATGCAGGGGGGAGGAATGAGCAGTTCTTC. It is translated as CASSYAGGRNEQFF.

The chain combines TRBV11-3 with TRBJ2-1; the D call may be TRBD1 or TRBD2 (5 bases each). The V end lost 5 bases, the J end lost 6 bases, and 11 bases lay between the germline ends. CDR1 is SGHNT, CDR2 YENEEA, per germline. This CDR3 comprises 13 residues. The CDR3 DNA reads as TGTGCCAGCAGCCACGGGACGCTCAATGAGCAGTTCTTC. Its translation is CASSHGTLNEQFF.

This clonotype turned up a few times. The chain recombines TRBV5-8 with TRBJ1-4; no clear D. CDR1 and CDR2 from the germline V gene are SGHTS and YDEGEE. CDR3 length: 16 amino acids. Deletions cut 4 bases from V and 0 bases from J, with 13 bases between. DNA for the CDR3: TGTGCCAGCAGCCCCGGACGGATTACAACTAATGAAAAACTGTTTTTT. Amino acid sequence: CASSPGRITTNEKLFF.

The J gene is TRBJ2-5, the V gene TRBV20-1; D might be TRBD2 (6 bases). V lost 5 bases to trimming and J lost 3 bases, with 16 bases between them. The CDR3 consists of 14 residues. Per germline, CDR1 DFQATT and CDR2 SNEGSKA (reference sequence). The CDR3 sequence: CSAAPAGREETQYF. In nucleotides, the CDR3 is TGCAGTGCTGCCCCGGCGGGAAGGGAAGAGACCCAGTACTTC.

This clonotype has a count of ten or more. Here the CDR3 reads CASSSGTSGEKYF. The CDR3 DNA reads as TGTGCCAGCAGTTCCGGGACTAGCGGGGAAAAGTACTTC. This sequence joins TRBV7-3 and TRBJ2-5; 13 bases map to TRBD2. The V gene's germline CDR1 is SGHTA and CDR2 FQGTGA. The CDR3 totals 13 residues. The V and J ends lost 6 bases and 12 bases, in that order; junction bases with no gene match: 7. The variable domain in full, with the rest retrieved from reference TRBV7-3 and TRBJ2-5, is GAGVSQTPSNKVTEKGKYVELRCDPISGHTALYWYRQSLGQGPEFLIYFQGTGAADDSGLPNDRFFAVRPEGSVSTLKIQRTERGDSAVYLCASSSGTSGEKYFGPGTRLLVL.

The CDR3 DNA follows: TGCAGTGCTAGGTCCCCGGGGGTCTACAATGAGCAGTTCTTC. This encodes CSARSPGVYNEQFF. V usage is TRBV20-1 and J usage is TRBJ2-1; D possibly corresponds to TRBD2 (6 bases). Germline CDR1 DFQATT, CDR2 SNEGSKA (reference sequence). V lost 3 bases to trimming and J lost 3 bases, with 12 bases between them. The length of the CDR3 is 14 residues.

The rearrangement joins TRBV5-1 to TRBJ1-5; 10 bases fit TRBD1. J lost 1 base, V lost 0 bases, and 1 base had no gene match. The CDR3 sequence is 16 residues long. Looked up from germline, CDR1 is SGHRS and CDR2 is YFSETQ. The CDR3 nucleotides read TGCGCCAGCAGCTTGGGACAGGGGGCGAGCAATCAGCCCCAGCATTTT. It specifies CASSLGQGASNQPQHF.

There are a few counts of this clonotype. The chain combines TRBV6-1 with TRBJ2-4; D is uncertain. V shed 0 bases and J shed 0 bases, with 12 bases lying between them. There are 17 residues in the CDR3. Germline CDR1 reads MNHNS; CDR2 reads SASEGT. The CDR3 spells CASSEAVGTLAKNIQYF. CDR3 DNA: TGTGCCAGCAGTGAAGCTGTCGGAACCTTAGCCAAAAACATTCAGTACTTC.

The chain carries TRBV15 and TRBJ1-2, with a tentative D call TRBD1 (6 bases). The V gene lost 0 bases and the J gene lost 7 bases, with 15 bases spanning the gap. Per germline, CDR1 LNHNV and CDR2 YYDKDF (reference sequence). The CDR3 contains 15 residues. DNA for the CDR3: TGTGCCACCAGCAGAGAATCAGGGGCGTGGATTGGCTACACCTTC. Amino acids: CATSRESGAWIGYTF. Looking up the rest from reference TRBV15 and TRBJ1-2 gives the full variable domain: DAMVIQNPRYQVTQFGKPVTLSCSQTLNHNVMYWYQQKSSQAPKLLFHYYDKDFNNEADTPDNFQSRRPNTSFCFLDIRSPGLGDTAMYLCATSRESGAWIGYTFGSGTRLTVV.

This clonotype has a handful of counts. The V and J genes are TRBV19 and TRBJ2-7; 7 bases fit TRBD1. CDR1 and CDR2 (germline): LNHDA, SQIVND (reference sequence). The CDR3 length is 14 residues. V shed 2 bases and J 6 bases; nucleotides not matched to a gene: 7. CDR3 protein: CASSISGQDGEQYF. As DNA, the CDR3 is TGTGCCAGTAGTATATCCGGACAGGATGGCGAGCAGTACTTC.

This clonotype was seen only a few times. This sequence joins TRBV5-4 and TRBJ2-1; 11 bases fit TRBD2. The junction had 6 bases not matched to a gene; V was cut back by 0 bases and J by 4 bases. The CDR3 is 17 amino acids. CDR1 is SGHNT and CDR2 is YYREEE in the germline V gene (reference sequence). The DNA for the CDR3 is TGTGCCAGCAGCTTGGGTGGTAGCGGGAGGGGATACAATGAGCAGTTCTTC. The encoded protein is CASSLGGSGRGYNEQFF.

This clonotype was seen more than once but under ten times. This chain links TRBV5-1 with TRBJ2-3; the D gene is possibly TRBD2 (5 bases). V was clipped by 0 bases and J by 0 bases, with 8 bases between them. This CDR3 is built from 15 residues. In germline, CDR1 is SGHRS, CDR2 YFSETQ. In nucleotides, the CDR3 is TGCGCCAGCAGCTTGGAGAGCGGAAGCACAGATACGCAGTATTTT. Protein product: CASSLESGSTDTQYF.

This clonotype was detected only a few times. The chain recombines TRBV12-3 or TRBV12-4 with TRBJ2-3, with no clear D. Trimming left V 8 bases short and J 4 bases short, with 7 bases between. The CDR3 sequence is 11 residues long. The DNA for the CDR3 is TGTGCCAGCGGTTCATCAGATACGCAGTATTTT. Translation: CASGSSDTQYF.

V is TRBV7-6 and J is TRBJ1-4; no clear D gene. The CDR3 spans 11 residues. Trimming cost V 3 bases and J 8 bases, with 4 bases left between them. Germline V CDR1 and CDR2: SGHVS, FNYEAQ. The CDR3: CASSFVEKLFF. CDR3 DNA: TGTGCCAGCAGCTTTGTGGAAAAACTGTTTTTT.

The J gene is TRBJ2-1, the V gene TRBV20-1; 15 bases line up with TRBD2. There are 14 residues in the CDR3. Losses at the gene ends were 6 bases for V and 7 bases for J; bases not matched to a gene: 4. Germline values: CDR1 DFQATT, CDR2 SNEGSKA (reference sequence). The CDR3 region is CSAQGTSGRNEQFF. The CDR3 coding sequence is TGCAGTGCCCAAGGGACTAGCGGGAGGAATGAGCAGTTCTTC.

Written as DNA, the CDR3 is TGTGCCAGCAGCGGGGACAGGGGGGCCTATAATTCACCCCTCCACTTT. Amino acids: CASSGDRGAYNSPLHF. The rearrangement links TRBV7-2 to TRBJ1-6; the match to TRBD1 covers 11 bases. Germline CDR1 is SGHTA and CDR2 is FQGNSA. CDR3 length: 16 amino acids. The V gene end was trimmed by 5 bases and the J gene end by 2 bases; junction bases not matched to a gene: 2.

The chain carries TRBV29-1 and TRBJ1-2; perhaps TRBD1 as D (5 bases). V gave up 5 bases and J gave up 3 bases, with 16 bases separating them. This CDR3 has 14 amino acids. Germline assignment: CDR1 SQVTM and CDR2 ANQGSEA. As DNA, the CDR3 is TGCAGCGTTCGCCAGGGTCAACTTCACTATGGCTACACCTTC. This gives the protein CSVRQGQLHYGYTF.

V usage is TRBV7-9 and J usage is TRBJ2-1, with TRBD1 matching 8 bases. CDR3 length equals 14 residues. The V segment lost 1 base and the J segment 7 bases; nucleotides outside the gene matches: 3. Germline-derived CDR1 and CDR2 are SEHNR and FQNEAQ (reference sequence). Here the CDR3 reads CASSLGRGQNEQFF. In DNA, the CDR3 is TGTGCCAGCAGCTTAGGCAGGGGGCAGAATGAGCAGTTCTTC.

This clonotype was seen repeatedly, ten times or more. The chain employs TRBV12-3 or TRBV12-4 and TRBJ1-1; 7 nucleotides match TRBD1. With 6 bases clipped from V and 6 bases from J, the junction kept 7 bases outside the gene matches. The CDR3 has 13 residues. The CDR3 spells CASRLGDSAEAFF. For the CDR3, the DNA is TGTGCCAGCAGATTGGGGGACAGTGCTGAAGCTTTCTTT.